Below, 12 T cell receptor beta chains from the same sample are listed, as sequenced in a study of T cell responses to AZD1222 COVID-19 vaccine. TCRdb's table, derived via immunoSEQ multiplex PCR, lists solely in-frame clones and lacks some. The table has about 150,000 clones, 80% to 90% seen once. The sequencing here drew on peripheral blood, taken on day 0 of AZD1222 vaccination. The receptors stem from an adult in good health.

The chain employs TRBV4-2 and TRBJ2-4; 9 nucleotides align to TRBD1. V dropped 1 base and J dropped 6; count of bases not matched to a gene: 4. Germline V CDR1 and CDR2: LGHNA, YNFKEQ. This CDR3 is built from 15 residues. In nucleotides, the CDR3 is TGTGCCAGCAGCCAAGGGGGACAGGGACGAAACATTCAGTACTTC. The encoded protein is CASSQGGQGRNIQYF.

V usage is TRBV3-1 (or the pseudogene TRBV3-2) and J usage is TRBJ2-2; 8 bases align to TRBD2. Per the germline V gene, CDR1 is LGHDT and CDR2 is YNNKEL (reference sequence). The CDR3 extends over 15 amino acids. With 4 bases clipped from V and 5 bases from J, the junction kept 6 bases outside the gene matches. CDR3 bases: TGTGCCAGCAGCCGGTACCGGGAGGGTACCGGGGAGCTGTTTTTT. Protein sequence: CASSRYREGTGELFF.

The V and J genes are TRBV12-3 or TRBV12-4 and TRBJ1-1; weak D call: TRBD1 (5 bases). The CDR3 consists of 13 residues. V lost 1 base and J 7 bases, leaving 10 bases between the germline ends. This CDR3 reads CASSLETRGEAFF. The CDR3 DNA reads as TGTGCCAGCAGTTTAGAGACTAGGGGTGAAGCTTTCTTT.

CDR3 sequence (DNA): TGTGCCAGCACCCTTCTTAGGGACAGCTCCTATGGCTACACCTTC. It specifies CASTLLRDSSYGYTF. The rearrangement uses TRBV6-5 and TRBJ1-2; 7 nucleotides agree with TRBD1. Trimming cost V 7 bases and J 4 bases; bases outside gene matches: 12. The CDR3 covers 15 residues. Germline lookup yields CDR1 MNHEY and CDR2 SVGAGI.

The CDR3 nucleotides are TGTGCCAGCAGCAGTCCAGGGTCCAACGAGCAGTACTTC. Translated, it gives CASSSPGSNEQYF. The J gene is TRBJ2-7, the V gene TRBV21-1; the D call of TRBD1 is as the table states it, not checked on the DNA. TRBV21-1 is noted as a pseudogene. The CDR3 sequence is 13 residues long.

The rearrangement joins TRBV14 to TRBJ1-3, with 9 bases matching TRBD1. Germline lookup yields CDR1 SGHDN and CDR2 FVKESK. The CDR3 has 17 residues. Germline trimming cut 1 base from V and 4 bases from J; bases unmatched to any gene: 8. DNA of the CDR3: TGTGCCAGCAGCCAAGGGTATGGACAGGGGCTCGGAAACACCATATATTTT. Its protein product is CASSQGYGQGLGNTIYF. Complete variable domain (other parts from reference TRBV14 and TRBJ1-3): EAGVTQFPSHSVIEKGQTVTLRCDPISGHDNLYWYRRVMGKEIKFLLHFVKESKQDESGMPNNRFLAERTGGTYSTLKVQPAELEDSGVYFCASSQGYGQGLGNTIYFGEGSWLTVV.

The chain employs TRBV6-2 or TRBV6-3 and TRBJ2-2; D remains unclear. This CDR3 spans 13 amino acids. Trimming stripped 5 bases from V and 1 base from J, with 5 bases between. Germline assignment: CDR1 MNHEY and CDR2 SVGEGT. CDR3 in DNA: TGTGCCAGCAGTCCGGAGAACACCGGGGAGCTGTTTTTT. It yields the protein CASSPENTGELFF.

This clone showed up just once. The chain joins TRBV5-1 to TRBJ2-7, with 7 bases identical to TRBD1. With V trimmed by 3 bases and J by 0 bases, 12 bases remained unmatched. The CDR3 consists of 17 residues. Germline loops: CDR1 SGHRS, CDR2 YFSETQ. The DNA of the CDR3 is TGCGCCAGCAGCTCTGGCCGGGACAGAAGGAGCTCCTACGAGCAGTACTTC. Its translation is CASSSGRDRRSSYEQYF.

The chain couples TRBV10-3 to TRBJ1-4, with TRBD1 matching 8 bases. Germline trimming cut 3 bases from V and 6 bases from J; bases unmatched to any gene: 12. The CDR3 extends over 17 amino acids. CDR1 ENHRY and CDR2 SYGVKD come from the germline V gene. The CDR3 sequence: CAISDGARGTGDEKLFF. The CDR3 DNA reads as TGTGCCATCAGTGATGGGGCGAGGGGGACAGGTGATGAAAAACTGTTTTTT.

The chain couples TRBV18 to TRBJ2-6, with 11 bases matching TRBD1. This CDR3 contains 18 residues. Trimming took 3 bases from V and 2 from J; bases not matched to a gene: 6. The germline gives CDR1 KGHSH, CDR2 LQKENI. The CDR3 DNA follows: TGTGCCAGCTCACCTCTAGGGACAGGGGGAGCTGGGGCCAACGTCCTGACTTTC. This gives the protein CASSPLGTGGAGANVLTF.

V is TRBV11-3 and J is TRBJ2-2; the D gene is possibly TRBD1 (5 bases). Trimming took 7 bases from V and 3 from J, leaving 18 bases between them. CDR3 length: 16 residues. Germline CDR1 is SGHNT and CDR2 is YENEEA. CDR3 loop: CASNRLKGSYTGELFF. The CDR3 coding sequence is TGTGCCAGCAACAGGCTTAAGGGATCCTACACCGGGGAGCTGTTTTTT.

The chain uses TRBV19 and TRBJ1-2; D unresolved. The germline V gene encodes CDR1 LNHDA and CDR2 SQIVND (reference sequence). This CDR3 has 12 amino acids. V was clipped by 4 bases and J by 6 bases, with 9 bases between them. The CDR3 region is CASSRALNGYTF. CDR3 DNA: TGTGCCAGTAGTAGGGCTCTTAATGGCTACACCTTC. Using reference TRBV19 and TRBJ1-2 for the parts outside the CDR3, the full variable domain is DGGITQSPKYLFRKEGQNVTLSCEQNLNHDAMYWYRQDPGQGLRLIYYSQIVNDFQKGDIAEGYSVSREKKESFPLTVTSAQKNPTAFYLCASSRALNGYTFGSGTRLTVV.